The 7 T cell receptor beta chains in this list originate from one sample, sequenced in a study of long-term antiretroviral therapy in people with HIV. Survey-level resolution applied to immunoSEQ assay v3.0. Measured with immunoSEQ multiplex PCR; TCRdb has only the in-frame clones, and not every one. This table holds about 39,000 clones, more than 80% found once. Here the sequenced sample was unsorted PBMCs, taken 3.1 years after starting antiretroviral therapy. The receptors stem from a woman in her 50s with HIV.

The gene calls are TRBV6-1 and TRBJ1-2; TRBD1 agrees at 8 bases. The CDR3 contains 14 residues. V lost 1 base to trimming and J lost 4 bases; unmatched junction nucleotides: 2. Germline V gene data show CDR1 as MNHNS and CDR2 as SASEGT. The CDR3 DNA reads TGTGCCAGCAGTGAAGGGACAGGGCCCTATGGCTACACCTTC. It is translated as CASSEGTGPYGYTF.

With respect to this clone: In the same sample, other DNA sequences code for this CDR3. This rearrangement joins TRBV27 to TRBJ1-6, with 10 nucleotides matching TRBD1. The germline CDR1 and CDR2 sequences are MNHEY and SMNVEV (reference sequence). This CDR3 is built from 15 residues. The ends lost 5 bases at V and 7 bases at J; junction bases unmatched: 5. CDR3 in DNA: TGTGCCAGCAGTCCTACGGACAGGGGGAATTCACCCCTCCACTTT. This gives the protein CASSPTDRGNSPLHF.

There are a few counts of this clone. The rearrangement joins TRBV5-1 to TRBJ1-2; 8 positions agree with TRBD1. Germline CDR1 and CDR2: SGHRS and YFSETQ. V lost 3 bases and J lost 0; bases outside the gene matches: 10. This CDR3 has 17 amino acids. The CDR3 region is CASSSSVPGQANYGYTF. CDR3 nucleotide sequence: TGCGCCAGCAGCTCCTCTGTTCCGGGACAGGCTAACTATGGCTACACCTTC. The variable domain in full, completed from reference TRBV5-1 and TRBJ1-2, reads KAGVTQTPRYLIKTRGQQVTLSCSPISGHRSVSWYQQTPGQGLQFLFEYFSETQRNKGNFPGRFSGRQFSNSRSEMNVSTLELGDSALYLCASSSSVPGQANYGYTFGSGTRLTVV.

The CDR3 DNA reads as TGCAGCGTTATAAGGGGGTTACTGAACACTGAAGCTTTCTTT. Translating gives CSVIRGLLNTEAFF. The rearrangement joins TRBV29-1 to TRBJ1-1; perhaps TRBD1 as D (6 bases). From germline, CDR1 is SQVTM and CDR2 ANQGSEA. The V end lost 5 bases, the J end lost 0 bases, and 13 bases lay between the germline ends. The CDR3 runs 14 residues.

The chain uses TRBV6-1 and TRBJ2-2; tentatively, D is TRBD2 (5 bases). V lost 1 base, J lost 0 bases, and 15 bases lay in between. Germline CDR1 MNHNS, CDR2 SASEGT. The CDR3 consists of 18 residues. The CDR3: CASSEGYPRRANTGELFF. CDR3 bases: TGTGCCAGCAGTGAAGGGTATCCGAGGCGGGCGAACACCGGGGAGCTGTTTTTT.

V and J are TRBV11-1 and TRBJ2-7, with unresolved D. The CDR3 loop spans 11 amino acids. Trimming took 4 bases from V and 3 from J, leaving 4 bases between them. The V gene's germline CDR1 is SGHAT and CDR2 FQDESV (reference sequence). The CDR3 region has the DNA TGTGCCAGCAGCTCCTACTACGAGCAGTACTTC. It specifies CASSSYYEQYF.

This sequence joins TRBV9 and TRBJ1-3, with D tentatively TRBD1 (6 bases). The CDR3 consists of 16 residues. In germline, CDR1 is SGDLS, CDR2 YYNGEE. V lost 0 bases, J lost 0 bases, and 10 bases lay in between. The CDR3 sequence is CASSVGWGASGNTIYF. CDR3 nucleotides: TGTGCCAGCAGCGTAGGGTGGGGGGCCTCTGGAAACACCATATATTTT.